This TCR beta chain stems from a study of T cells expressing NK-cell markers. TCRdb reprocessed the 5' RACE reads; each CDR3 protein has one entry and no DNA is given. Its table lists about 460,000 distinct CDR3 sequences. Germline CDR1 is DFQATT and CDR2 is SNEGSKA (reference sequence). The CDR3 covers 16 residues. V gene TRBV20-1 combines with J gene TRBJ2-4; TCRdb outputs TRBD2, but without DNA this stays unchecked. The source of this sequence is a woman aged 50 to 60 in good health. Input material: blood T cells: a sorted CD56 or NKG2C T cell subset, CD4+ or CD8+ T cells, or bulk PBMC T cells (not recorded which). CDR3 residues: CSASVERERPKNIQYF.